The 20 T cell receptor beta chains given below trace back to one sample, sequenced in a study of regulatory T cells in long-lasting Graves disease. Time point here: newly diagnosed GD, antithyroid drugs for less than 3 months. Extracted PBMC RNA gave rise to the TCR library. The authors built TCR beta libraries using iRepertoire HTBI primers and Arm-PCR of CDR3 regions. Via MiXCR, TCRdb re-called the multiplex PCR reads, giving one row per CDR3 protein. In the table there are hundreds of thousands of distinct CDR3 sequences, approximately 20% of which are singletons. The source was peripheral blood mononuclear cells (PBMCs), collected at new diagnosis, from a patient treated with antithyroid drugs. The source of these receptors is a female donor with Graves disease.

The table lists this clonotype with a count of one. This chain links TRBV2 with TRBJ1-5; 12 nucleotides line up with TRBD1. The germline V gene encodes CDR1 SNHLY and CDR2 FYNNEI. With V trimmed by 6 bases and J by 7 bases, 7 bases remained unmatched. CDR3 length: 15 residues. The CDR3 loop reads CASRSGTGGGQPQHF. CDR3 coding DNA: TGTGCCAGCAGGTCCGGGACAGGGGGCGGGCAGCCCCAGCATTTT.

This sequence joins TRBV12-3 or TRBV12-4 and TRBJ2-3; 11 bases line up with TRBD2. Germline trimming cut 3 bases from V and 0 bases from J; bases unmatched to any gene: 5. This CDR3 is built from 17 residues. The CDR3 coding sequence is TGTGCCAGCAGTTTTGGTAGACTAGCGGGGAGCACAGATACGCAGTATTTT. It yields the protein CASSFGRLAGSTDTQYF.

V gene TRBV10-3 combines with J gene TRBJ2-1; 10 positions match TRBD2. Germline V CDR1 and CDR2: ENHRY, SYGVKD. This CDR3 region has 17 residues. After removal of 8 bases from V and 2 bases from J, the junction contained 12 bases not matched to a gene. CDR3 sequence (DNA): TGTGCCATCGGCAGACCTATTACTAGCGGGACCTACAATGAGCAGTTCTTC. Protein: CAIGRPITSGTYNEQFF.

This clonotype was detected ten times or more. V usage is TRBV3-1 and J usage is TRBJ2-3, with TRBD2 as a possible D gene (6 bases). V lost 0 bases, J lost 0 bases, and 10 bases lay in between. CDR3 length: 16 residues. CDR1 and CDR2 (germline): LGHDT, YNNKEL (reference sequence). CDR3 coding DNA: TGTGCCAGCAGCCAAGATGCGCGGGGTAGCACAGATACGCAGTATTTT. The encoded protein is CASSQDARGSTDTQYF.

With respect to this clonotype: A much larger clone differs from this one at a single base, so this may be a read error. In this CDR3 the conserved last residue, phenylalanine or tryptophan, is missing, so a read error is likely. This sequence joins TRBV14 and TRBJ2-1; D is perhaps TRBD1 (5 bases). Deletions cut 1 base from V and 4 bases from J, with 26 bases between. CDR1 and CDR2 from the germline V gene are SGHDN and FVKESK. CDR3 size: 20 residues. The CDR3 is CASSQVVVGISDILYNEQFL. The CDR3 DNA is TGTGCCAGCAGCCAAGTGGTGGTTGGGATATCGGACATTCTGTACAATGAGCAGTTCCTC.

This sequence joins TRBV6-5 and TRBJ2-3, with 12 bases matching TRBD2. This CDR3 comprises 20 residues. The V and J ends lost 3 bases and 2 bases, in that order; junction bases with no gene match: 15. Germline-derived CDR1 and CDR2 are MNHEY and SVGAGI. The CDR3 spells CASSYLGTSGLSTVTDTQYF. The CDR3 DNA follows: TGTGCCAGCAGTTATCTCGGGACTAGCGGGCTATCAACTGTCACAGATACGCAGTATTTT.

With regard to this clonotype: A much larger clone lies one base from this, so it may be a read error. The rearrangement links TRBV9 to TRBJ2-3; TRBD2 aligns across 9 bases. The DNA matches TRBJ2-7 better at its end, which makes the J call doubtful. Germline CDR1 is SGDLS and CDR2 is YYNGEE. The CDR3 is 16 residues long. Here the CDR3 DNA reads TGTGCCAGCAGTTTAAGGGGCGGGAGGGCCGGCAATGAGCAGTACTTC. It codes for CASSLRGGRAGNEQYF.

In the case of this clonotype: A much larger clone differs by one base, so this may be a read error. This chain joins TRBV20-1 and TRBJ2-1; 8 bases are shared with TRBD2. The V and J ends lost 3 bases and 7 bases, in that order; junction bases with no gene match: 11. The CDR3 runs 15 residues. Germline-derived CDR1 and CDR2 are DFQATT and SNEGSKA (reference sequence). The CDR3 DNA sequence: TGCAGTGCTAGTGATGCAGATAGCGGGGCAAATGAGCAGTTCTTC. Protein: CSASDADSGANEQFF.

Remarks on this clonotype: A far larger clone differs by one base, so this is likely a read error. The conserved final phenylalanine or tryptophan is absent from the CDR3, which likely points to a read error. The chain links TRBV11-3 to TRBJ1-6; 9 bases fit TRBD1. Per the germline V gene, CDR1 is SGHNT and CDR2 is YENEEA. The CDR3 spans 15 residues. The junction had 4 bases not matched to a gene; V was cut back by 6 bases and J by 4 bases. As DNA, the CDR3 is TGTGCCAGCAGTATCGGGACAGGGTATAATTCACCCCTCCACCTT. This translates into CASSIGTGYNSPLHL.

Many counts were recorded for this clonotype. V is TRBV7-8 and J is TRBJ1-6; 7 bases fit TRBD1. CDR3 length: 19 amino acids. Germline trimming cut 5 bases from V and 0 bases from J; bases unmatched to any gene: 13. Per the germline V gene, CDR1 is SGHVS and CDR2 is FQNEAQ. As DNA, the CDR3 is TGTGCCAGCAGCAGAGAGGGACAGACGGCAAGCTCCTATAATTCACCCCTCCACTTT. This translates into CASSREGQTASSYNSPLHF.

This clonotype came up many times. The genes are TRBV7-9 and TRBJ2-3; no clear D gene. The CDR3 has 15 amino acids. V lost 1 base and J lost 5, with 13 bases in between. The germline gives CDR1 SEHNR, CDR2 FQNEAQ (reference sequence). The CDR3 coding sequence is TGTGCCAGCAGCTTAGTGGCAGGAGCCCTAGATACGCAGTATTTT. Translating it yields CASSLVAGALDTQYF. The variable domain in full, with the rest retrieved from reference TRBV7-9 and TRBJ2-3, is DTGVSQNPRHKITKRGQNVTFRCDPISEHNRLYWYRQTLGQGPEFLTYFQNEAQLEKSRLLSDRFSAERPKGSFSTLEIQRTEQGDSAMYLCASSLVAGALDTQYFGPGTRLTVL.

This clonotype was seen many times. This chain uses TRBV9 with TRBJ2-5; D is ambiguous. CDR1 is SGDLS, CDR2 YYNGEE, per germline. V was trimmed by 2 bases and J by 2 bases, leaving 13 bases between them. The CDR3 is made up of 15 amino acids. CDR3 nucleotides: TGTGCCAGCAGCGTGGTTGTGGGCGCTCAAGAGACCCAGTACTTC. Protein: CASSVVVGAQETQYF. Variable domain in full (rest from reference TRBV9 and TRBJ2-5): DSGVTQTPKHLITATGQRVTLRCSPRSGDLSVYWYQQSLDQGLQFLIQYYNGEERAKGNILERFSAQQFPDLHSELNLSSLELGDSALYFCASSVVVGAQETQYFGPGTRLLVL.

This clonotype appeared many times. V usage is TRBV10-3 and J usage is TRBJ2-5, with a tentative D call TRBD2 (5 bases). Germline lookup yields CDR1 ENHRY and CDR2 SYGVKD. V lost 5 bases to trimming and J lost 1 base, with 11 bases between them. The CDR3 runs 14 residues. The CDR3 nucleotides are TGTGCCATCAGTACCGGGAACCCCCAAGAGACCCAGTACTTC. It is translated as CAISTGNPQETQYF.

To note about this clonotype: This may come from a read error, since a much larger clone is one base off. This chain uses TRBV6-4 with TRBJ2-3, with 12 positions matching TRBD2. V dropped 4 bases and J dropped 1; count of bases not matched to a gene: 3. CDR3 length: 16 amino acids. Germline assignment: CDR1 MRHNA and CDR2 SNTAGT. The CDR3 coding sequence is TGTGCCAGCAGTGGACTAGCGGGAGAGGGCACAGATACGCAGTATTTT. Translated, it gives CASSGLAGEGTDTQYF.

There are many counts of this clonotype. The chain combines TRBV12-3 or TRBV12-4 with TRBJ2-3; perhaps D is TRBD1 or TRBD2 (5 bases each). The CDR3 length is 15 residues. Trimming shortened V by 3 bases and J by 5 bases, and 15 bases separated the two germline ends. The DNA for the CDR3 is TGTGCCAGCAGTTTCTCAGGGAGAGATGGAGATACGCAGTATTTT. This translates into CASSFSGRDGDTQYF.

This clonotype has a count of ten or more. The chain has TRBV2 and TRBJ2-6; D is ambiguous. The CDR3 has 15 residues. Trimming stripped 3 bases from V and 3 bases from J, with 9 bases between. Germline V gene sequence: CDR1 SNHLY, CDR2 FYNNEI. The CDR3 DNA reads as TGTGCCAGCAGTGACTGGTCTTTTGGGGCCAACGTCCTGACTTTC. Translating gives CASSDWSFGANVLTF. Looking up the rest from reference TRBV2 and TRBJ2-6 gives the full variable domain: EPEVTQTPSHQVTQMGQEVILRCVPISNHLYFYWYRQILGQKVEFLVSFYNNEISEKSEIFDDQFSVERPDGSNFTLKIRSTKLEDSAMYFCASSDWSFGANVLTFGAGSRLTVL.

To note about this clonotype: A single base is all that separates this from a far larger clone, so a read error is likely. The V and J genes are TRBV28 and TRBJ1-5; D gene uncertain. CDR1 is MDHEN and CDR2 is SYDVKM in the germline V gene. Deletions cut 6 bases from V and 0 bases from J, with 15 bases between. The CDR3 spans 16 residues. The CDR3 nucleotides are TGTGCCAGCAGCCCCGTGGCAAGGGATAGCAATCAGCCCCAGCATTTT. It translates to CASSPVARDSNQPQHF. Combining the CDR3 with reference TRBV28 and TRBJ1-5 gives the whole variable domain DVKVTQSSRYLVKRTGEKVFLECVQDMDHENMFWYRQDPGLGLRLIYFSYDVKMKEKGDIPEGYSVSREKKERFSLILESASTNQTSMYLCASSPVARDSNQPQHFGDGTRLSIL.

The chain has TRBV2 and TRBJ1-2, with TRBD1 matching over 12 bases. V dropped 6 bases and J dropped 7; count of bases not matched to a gene: 9. The CDR3 is 15 residues long. The germline gives CDR1 SNHLY, CDR2 FYNNEI. CDR3 protein: CASSYPGQGASGYTF. The CDR3 bases are TGTGCCAGCAGCTACCCGGGACAGGGGGCGAGTGGCTACACCTTC.

To note about this clonotype: This could be a read error, since a much larger clone is one nucleotide away. The chain joins TRBV13 to TRBJ2-7, with TRBD1 identical over 7 bases. Germline V gene sequence: CDR1 PRHDT, CDR2 FYEKMQ (reference sequence). This CDR3 has 16 residues. CDR3 nucleotide sequence: TGTGCCAGCAGCTCCGACGGGACAGCCAGCTCCTGCGAGCAGTACTTC. Translating gives CASSSDGTASSCEQYF.

The DNA for the CDR3 is TGTGCCAGCAGTTCCTCGGGGCAGACCCAAGAGACCCAGTACTTC. It encodes CASSSSGQTQETQYF. V usage is TRBV28 and J usage is TRBJ2-5; either TRBD1 or TRBD2 may fit D (5 bases each). The CDR3 spans 15 residues. The germline gives CDR1 MDHEN, CDR2 SYDVKM. Trimming took off 4 bases at V and 1 base at J, with 13 bases between the two ends.